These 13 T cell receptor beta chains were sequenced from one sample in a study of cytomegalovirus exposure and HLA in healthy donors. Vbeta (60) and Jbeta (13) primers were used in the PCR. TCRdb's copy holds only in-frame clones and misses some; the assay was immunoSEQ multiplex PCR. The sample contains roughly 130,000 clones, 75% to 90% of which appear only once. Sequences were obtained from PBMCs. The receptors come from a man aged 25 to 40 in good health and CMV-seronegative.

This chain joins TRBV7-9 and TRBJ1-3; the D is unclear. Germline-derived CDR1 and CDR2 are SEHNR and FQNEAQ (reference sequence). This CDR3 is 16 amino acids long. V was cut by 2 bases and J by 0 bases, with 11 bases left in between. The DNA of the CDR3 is TGTGCCAGCAGCTTAATGGACTGGCTCTCTGGAAACACCATATATTTT. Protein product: CASSLMDWLSGNTIYF.

The CDR3 region has the DNA TGTGCCAGCAGCTTTGATCTTGCGGAAACCTACGAGCAGTACTTC. It is translated as CASSFDLAETYEQYF. The chain joins TRBV7-9 to TRBJ2-7; D is unresolved. CDR1 and CDR2 from the germline V gene are SEHNR and FQNEAQ (reference sequence). The CDR3 consists of 15 residues. The V and J ends lost 3 bases and 2 bases respectively, with 14 bases between them.

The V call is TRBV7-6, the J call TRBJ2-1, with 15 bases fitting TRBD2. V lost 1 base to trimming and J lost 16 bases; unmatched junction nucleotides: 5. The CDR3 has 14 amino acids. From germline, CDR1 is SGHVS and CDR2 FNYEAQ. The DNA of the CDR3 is TGTGCCAGCAGCTTAGTGGGACTAGCGGGAGGCGTCTTCTTC. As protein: CASSLVGLAGGVFF.

The CDR3 DNA follows: TGCGCCAGCAGGTCGGGACTAGCGGGAGTTGGTGAGCAGTTCTTC. This translates into CASRSGLAGVGEQFF. This chain links TRBV5-1 with TRBJ2-1; 14 bases are a match to TRBD2. CDR1 and CDR2 from the germline V gene are SGHRS and YFSETQ. Trimming took 5 bases from V and 9 from J; bases not matched to a gene: 7. The CDR3 has 15 residues.

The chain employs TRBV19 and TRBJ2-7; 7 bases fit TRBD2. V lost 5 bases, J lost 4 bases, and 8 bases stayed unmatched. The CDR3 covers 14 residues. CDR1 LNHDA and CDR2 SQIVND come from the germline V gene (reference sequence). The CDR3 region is CASSPRAGVYEQYF. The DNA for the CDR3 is TGTGCCAGTAGTCCCCGCGCGGGAGTGTACGAGCAGTACTTC.

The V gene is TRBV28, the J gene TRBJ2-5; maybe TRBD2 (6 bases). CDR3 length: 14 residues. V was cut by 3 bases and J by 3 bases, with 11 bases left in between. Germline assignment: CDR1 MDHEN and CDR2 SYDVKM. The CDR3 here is CASSLGGVKETQYF. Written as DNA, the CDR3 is TGTGCCAGCAGTTTGGGCGGGGTAAAAGAGACCCAGTACTTC.

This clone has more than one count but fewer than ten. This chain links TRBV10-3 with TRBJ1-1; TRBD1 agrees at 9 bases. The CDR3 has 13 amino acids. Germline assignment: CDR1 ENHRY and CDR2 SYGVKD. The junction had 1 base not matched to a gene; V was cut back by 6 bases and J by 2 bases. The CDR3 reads CAIRDRGNTEAFF. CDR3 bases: TGTGCCATCAGGGACAGGGGAAACACTGAAGCTTTCTTT.

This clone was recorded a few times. The CDR3 DNA sequence: TGCGCCAGCAGCCAACGACTAAAAACTAGCGGGAGCACAGATACGCAGTATTTT. Protein sequence: CASSQRLKTSGSTDTQYF. This chain joins TRBV4-3 and TRBJ2-3; TRBD2 aligns across 9 bases. Per germline, CDR1 LGHNA and CDR2 YSLEER. This CDR3 is built from 18 residues. Trimming removed 2 bases from V and 0 bases from J; junction bases left unmatched: 9.

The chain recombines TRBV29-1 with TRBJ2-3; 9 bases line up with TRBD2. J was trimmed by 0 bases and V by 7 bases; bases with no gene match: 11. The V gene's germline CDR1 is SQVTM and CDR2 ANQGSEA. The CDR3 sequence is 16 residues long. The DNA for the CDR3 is TGCAGCGGTTACCCCCGGCTAGCGGGAAGCACAGATACGCAGTATTTT. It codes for CSGYPRLAGSTDTQYF.

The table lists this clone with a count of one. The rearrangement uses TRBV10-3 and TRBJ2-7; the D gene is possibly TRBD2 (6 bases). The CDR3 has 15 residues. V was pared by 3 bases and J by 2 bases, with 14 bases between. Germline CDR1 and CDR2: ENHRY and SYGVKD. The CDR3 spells CAISDPPGGTYEQYF. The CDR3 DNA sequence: TGTGCCATCAGTGACCCGCCCGGGGGTACCTACGAGCAGTACTTC.

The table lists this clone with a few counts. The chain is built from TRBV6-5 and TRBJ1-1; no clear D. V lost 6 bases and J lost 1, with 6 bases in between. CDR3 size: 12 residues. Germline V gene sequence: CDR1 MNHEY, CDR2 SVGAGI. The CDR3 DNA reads TGTGCCAGCAGCCGACAGAACACTGAAGCTTTCTTT. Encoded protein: CASSRQNTEAFF.

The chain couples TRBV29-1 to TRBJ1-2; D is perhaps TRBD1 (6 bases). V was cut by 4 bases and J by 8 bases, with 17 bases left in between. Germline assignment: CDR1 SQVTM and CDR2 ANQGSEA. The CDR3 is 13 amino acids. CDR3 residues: CSVVGSQGGGYTF. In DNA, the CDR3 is TGCAGCGTTGTAGGCTCACAGGGCGGGGGCTACACCTTC.

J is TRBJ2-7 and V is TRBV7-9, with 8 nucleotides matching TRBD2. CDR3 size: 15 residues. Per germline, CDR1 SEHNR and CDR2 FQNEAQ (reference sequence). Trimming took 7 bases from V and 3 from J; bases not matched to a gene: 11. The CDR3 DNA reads TGTGCCAGCACCCTTAGGTCCAGCGGGAGCTACGAGCAGTACTTC. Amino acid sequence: CASTLRSSGSYEQYF. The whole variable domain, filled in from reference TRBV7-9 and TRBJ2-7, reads DTGVSQNPRHKITKRGQNVTFRCDPISEHNRLYWYRQTLGQGPEFLTYFQNEAQLEKSRLLSDRFSAERPKGSFSTLEIQRTEQGDSAMYLCASTLRSSGSYEQYFGPGTRLTVT.